The 23 T cell receptor beta chains below all came from one sample that was sequenced in a study of PD-1 blockade in classical Hodgkin lymphoma. TCRdb's copy holds only in-frame clones and misses some; the assay was immunoSEQ multiplex PCR. This sample has under 25,000 clones, with approximately 70% found just once. Specified time point: cycle 4 day 1 (C4D1), after less than 7 weeks of nivolumab. Exposure to brentuximab vedotin varied, and each patient had relapsed following autologous stem cell transplantation. Purification of CD4+ T cells from thawed PBMCs was performed via magnetic negative selection. The sequencing used CD4+ T cells from blood, collected before the fourth cycle of nivolumab. Receptors originate from a human donor with classical Hodgkin lymphoma.

The CDR3 sequence is CASSSGQGWTGELFF. The CDR3 DNA follows: TGTGCCAGCAGCTCGGGACAGGGGTGGACCGGGGAGCTGTTTTTT. The V and J genes are TRBV7-6 and TRBJ2-2, with TRBD1 matching 10 bases. This CDR3 has 15 residues. After removal of 4 bases from V and 5 bases from J, the junction contained 4 bases not matched to a gene. Germline V CDR1 and CDR2: SGHVS, FNYEAQ.

CDR3 DNA sequence: TGTGCCAGCAGCCGCCGTGGGCAGCCACGCTACGAGCAGTACTTC. It translates to CASSRRGQPRYEQYF. The chain couples TRBV7-9 to TRBJ2-7; D not resolved. The germline V and J ends were trimmed by 5 bases and 3 bases, with 17 bases remaining between them. This CDR3 has 15 amino acids. The germline V gene encodes CDR1 SEHNR and CDR2 FQNEAQ (reference sequence).

Only a few counts were recorded for this clone. The DNA for the CDR3 is TGTGCCAGCAGCAAGGGACAGGGTGAGACCCAGTACTTC. Its translation is CASSKGQGETQYF. The V and J genes are TRBV7-8 and TRBJ2-5; 9 nucleotides agree with TRBD1. In germline, CDR1 is SGHVS, CDR2 FQNEAQ. This CDR3 is built from 13 residues. V lost 5 bases to trimming and J lost 5 bases; unmatched junction nucleotides: 3. The variable domain in full, completed from reference TRBV7-8 and TRBJ2-5, reads GAGVSQSPRYKVAKRGQDVALRCDPISGHVSLFWYQQALGQGPEFLTYFQNEAQLDKSGLPSDRFFAERPEGSVSTLKIQRTQQEDSAVYLCASSKGQGETQYFGPGTRLLVL.

The chain carries TRBV7-2 and TRBJ2-7, with D possibly matching TRBD2 (5 bases). Trimming took off 0 bases at V and 9 bases at J, with 15 bases between the two ends. CDR3 length: 14 residues. Germline V gene lookup returns CDR1 SGHTA and CDR2 FQGNSA. The CDR3 coding sequence is TGTGCCAGCAGCTTAGCCCCCGAGGGTTCAGGGCAGTACTTC. This gives the protein CASSLAPEGSGQYF.

This clone appeared once. This chain uses TRBV6-6 with TRBJ1-5, with D possibly TRBD1 on 5 matching bases. Germline V gene lookup returns CDR1 MNHNY and CDR2 SVGAGI (reference sequence). The ends were cut back, 0 bases at V and 0 bases at J, with 9 bases in the middle. The length of the CDR3 is 16 residues. CDR3 in DNA: TGTGCCAGCAGTTACTCTCCGGGGCATAGCAATCAGCCCCAGCATTTT. The encoded protein is CASSYSPGHSNQPQHF.

The rearrangement links TRBV19 to TRBJ1-5; D ambiguous. V was trimmed by 4 bases and J by 5 bases, leaving 9 bases between them. Germline values: CDR1 LNHDA, CDR2 SQIVND (reference sequence). This CDR3 is built from 13 residues. In nucleotides, the CDR3 is TGTGCCAGTAGTAAGGACGCCGATCAGCCCCAGCATTTT. Its translation: CASSKDADQPQHF.

The chain uses TRBV7-8 and TRBJ1-6, with D possibly being TRBD1 (5 bases). The CDR3 covers 14 residues. Trimming pared 5 bases from V and 7 bases from J, leaving 12 bases between. Germline V CDR1 and CDR2: SGHVS, FQNEAQ. Written as DNA, the CDR3 is TGTGCCAGCAGCCCCCGGGACGGAAATTCACCCCTCCACTTT. Its protein is CASSPRDGNSPLHF.

The chain has TRBV7-9 and TRBJ2-2, with D hard to call. The germline gives CDR1 SEHNR, CDR2 FQNEAQ (reference sequence). V was clipped by 6 bases and J by 4 bases, with 9 bases between them. This CDR3 spans 13 amino acids. This CDR3 is CASRFSPTGELFF. The CDR3 DNA follows: TGTGCCAGCAGGTTTAGCCCCACCGGGGAGCTGTTTTTT.

This rearrangement joins TRBV5-1 to TRBJ1-2, with 7 bases fitting TRBD1. Trimming cost V 4 bases and J 0 bases; bases outside gene matches: 12. The germline V gene has CDR1 SGHRS and CDR2 YFSETQ. CDR3 size: 17 residues. CDR3: CASSLGTGQFSNYGYTF. The CDR3 DNA sequence: TGCGCCAGCAGCCTGGGGACGGGACAGTTCTCTAACTATGGCTACACCTTC.

The CDR3: CASSRDRVGNSPLHF. CDR3 in DNA: TGTGCCAGCAGTAGGGACAGGGTGGGGAATTCACCCCTCCACTTT. This rearrangement joins TRBV28 to TRBJ1-6; 9 nucleotides line up with TRBD1. Trimming cost V 5 bases and J 7 bases; bases outside gene matches: 6. CDR1 is MDHEN and CDR2 is SYDVKM in the germline V gene. The CDR3 contains 15 residues.

This clone was observed a single time. This chain links TRBV2 with TRBJ2-3; 9 nucleotides align to TRBD2. The V gene end was trimmed by 7 bases and the J gene end by 3 bases; junction bases not matched to a gene: 11. CDR1 is SNHLY, CDR2 FYNNEI, per germline. The CDR3 is 16 residues long. CDR3 nucleotide sequence: TGTGCCAGCATGGCCGGGACTAGCTGGCGGACAGATACGCAGTATTTT. Translating it yields CASMAGTSWRTDTQYF.

V gene TRBV7-9 combines with J gene TRBJ2-5; D is unresolved. The V and J ends lost 5 bases and 3 bases respectively, with 16 bases between them. Germline V gives CDR1 SEHNR, CDR2 FQNEAQ (reference sequence). The CDR3 totals 15 residues. This chain's CDR3 is CASSLLGLWKETQYF. The DNA of the CDR3 is TGTGCCAGCAGCCTACTGGGTCTGTGGAAAGAGACCCAGTACTTC.

The CDR3 DNA reads as TGTGCCATCAGTGGCGACAGGGACAATCAGCCCCAGCATTTT. Encoded protein: CAISGDRDNQPQHF. The chain employs TRBV10-3 and TRBJ1-5, with 7 bases lining up with TRBD1. This CDR3 is 14 amino acids long. The V and J ends lost 4 bases and 3 bases, in that order; junction bases with no gene match: 3. Germline V lookup: CDR1 ENHRY, CDR2 SYGVKD.

The chain uses TRBV6-1 and TRBJ1-5; D ambiguous. There are 13 residues in the CDR3. Deletions cut 5 bases from V and 5 bases from J, with 10 bases between. Germline values: CDR1 MNHNS, CDR2 SASEGT. In DNA, the CDR3 is TGTGCCAGCAGTTATCCGGGTGATCAGCCCCAGCATTTT. This encodes CASSYPGDQPQHF.

The chain is built from TRBV5-7 and TRBJ2-2, with 8 bases fitting TRBD1. TRBV5-7 is labeled an ORF, and its function is uncertain. This CDR3 comprises 16 residues. V shed 3 bases, J shed 6 bases, and the junction held 10 bases outside the gene matches. The CDR3 loop is CASSSRDRGRAGELFF. In DNA, the CDR3 is TGTGCCAGCAGCTCGAGAGACAGGGGACGGGCCGGGGAGCTGTTTTTT.

The chain has TRBV6-5 and TRBJ2-3; TRBD2 is a possible D gene (7 bases). V was trimmed by 0 bases and J by 4 bases, leaving 11 bases between them. The CDR3 totals 15 residues. Germline CDR1 MNHEY, CDR2 SVGAGI. CDR3: CASSYSGGPADTQYF. The CDR3 nucleotides are TGTGCCAGCAGTTACTCCGGGGGGCCCGCAGATACGCAGTATTTT.

The genes are TRBV2 and TRBJ2-7, with 11 nucleotides matching TRBD2. The CDR3 spans 18 residues. The germline V gene has CDR1 SNHLY and CDR2 FYNNEI. Trimming took 4 bases from V and 4 from J; bases not matched to a gene: 15. In DNA, the CDR3 is TGTGCCAGCAGTGCCCTTTGGCTAGCGGGGGGCTCAGAATACGAGCAGTACTTC. Protein: CASSALWLAGGSEYEQYF.

The rearrangement joins TRBV28 to TRBJ1-5; D unresolved. The CDR3 is 14 residues long. The germline V and J ends were trimmed by 8 bases and 2 bases, with 13 bases remaining between them. The germline gives CDR1 MDHEN, CDR2 SYDVKM. The CDR3 is CASASLAGNQPQHF. The CDR3 DNA follows: TGTGCCAGCGCTTCGCTGGCGGGCAATCAGCCCCAGCATTTT.

This chain joins TRBV18 and TRBJ1-2; 8 nucleotides align to TRBD1. Germline-derived CDR1 and CDR2 are KGHSH and LQKENI. With 2 bases clipped from V and 4 bases from J, the junction kept 3 bases outside the gene matches. The CDR3 is 14 amino acids. The CDR3 DNA reads TGTGCCAGCTCACCATCAGGGGGCGGCTATGGCTACACCTTC. Encoded protein: CASSPSGGGYGYTF.

The chain has TRBV6-6 and TRBJ2-5, with unresolved D. CDR1 is MNHNY, CDR2 SVGAGI, per germline (reference sequence). CDR3 length: 12 amino acids. Trimming removed 5 bases from V and 5 bases from J, with 9 bases in between. The CDR3: CASSPSGETQYF. The DNA of the CDR3 is TGTGCCAGCAGTCCGTCTGGGGAGACCCAGTACTTC.

The chain couples TRBV11-2 to TRBJ2-3, with D possibly matching TRBD2 (6 bases). Trimming stripped 4 bases from V and 2 bases from J, with 13 bases between. The CDR3 consists of 15 residues. Germline CDR1 SGHAT, CDR2 FQNNGV. In DNA form, the CDR3 reads TGTGCCAGCAGCTCCCCGGGAGTCTACACAGATACGCAGTATTTT. This encodes CASSSPGVYTDTQYF.

The rearrangement joins TRBV4-1 to TRBJ2-7; D is undetermined. Deletions cut 1 base from V and 1 base from J, with 8 bases between. The CDR3 extends over 14 amino acids. Germline V gene lookup returns CDR1 MGHRA and CDR2 YSYEKL. The CDR3 protein is CASSQVGVSYEQYF. The CDR3 bases are TGCGCCAGCAGCCAAGTTGGTGTTTCCTACGAGCAGTACTTC.

The gene calls are TRBV29-1 and TRBJ2-3, with D unclear. Germline CDR1 and CDR2: SQVTM and ANQGSEA. The CDR3 covers 13 residues. The V and J ends lost 0 bases and 1 base respectively, with 5 bases between them. The CDR3 region is CSVEEGGTDTQYF. CDR3 in DNA: TGCAGCGTTGAAGAGGGTGGCACAGATACGCAGTATTTT.